These 31 T cell receptor beta chains originate from one sample sequenced in a study of blood T cell repertoires in COVID-19. The repertoire was sequenced with immunoSEQ multiplex PCR; TCRdb's copy has only in-frame clones and lacks some. The sample lists over 100,000 clones, around 86% seen once, with approximately 11% in the top ten. The specimen sequenced was peripheral blood. These receptors all come from a man at least 80 years old with acute or convalescent COVID-19.

V is TRBV7-3 and J is TRBJ1-5, with 10 nucleotides matching TRBD1. V lost 0 bases to trimming and J lost 4 bases; unmatched junction nucleotides: 6. CDR1 SGHTA and CDR2 FQGTGA come from the germline V gene. This CDR3 region has 17 residues. The chain's CDR3 is CASSLTTGGFRNQPQHF. In DNA form, the CDR3 reads TGTGCCAGCAGCTTAACGACAGGGGGCTTTAGAAATCAGCCCCAGCATTTT.

This rearrangement joins TRBV25-1 to TRBJ2-6; the D gene is possibly TRBD2 (5 bases). V lost 5 bases, J lost 1 base, and 9 bases lay in between. The CDR3 spans 15 residues. Germline V gene sequence: CDR1 MGHDK, CDR2 SYGVNS. CDR3 nucleotides: TGTGCCAGCAGTAGCGGCCAATCTGGGGCCAACGTCCTGACTTTC. Translated: CASSSGQSGANVLTF.

This clone was detected only once. Other DNA sequences in this sample translate to the same CDR3. The CDR3 DNA reads TGTGCCAGCAGTTTAGGCAGAACCTATGGCTACACCTTC. Its protein product is CASSLGRTYGYTF. The chain combines TRBV28 with TRBJ1-2; D is unresolved. CDR3 length: 13 residues. Looked up from germline, CDR1 is MDHEN and CDR2 is SYDVKM. The ends were cut back, 2 bases at V and 4 bases at J, with 8 bases in the middle.

This clone was recorded a few times. This chain links TRBV3-1 (or the pseudogene TRBV3-2) with TRBJ2-7, with TRBD2 matching 12 bases. The germline V gene encodes CDR1 LGHDT and CDR2 YNNKEL (reference sequence). Trimming cost V 1 base and J 10 bases; bases outside gene matches: 2. This CDR3 comprises 13 residues. This CDR3 is CASSQGLAGVQYF. For the CDR3, the DNA is TGTGCCAGCAGCCAAGGACTAGCGGGGGTCCAGTACTTC.

This clone was seen only once. This rearrangement joins TRBV18 to TRBJ2-7, with 9 bases fitting TRBD2. This CDR3 has 15 residues. Per the germline V gene, CDR1 is KGHSH and CDR2 is LQKENI. Germline trimming cut 4 bases from V and 6 bases from J; bases unmatched to any gene: 10. CDR3 sequence (DNA): TGTGCCAGCTCACTTTCTTTAGCGGGAGACGGCGAGCAGTACTTC. It yields the protein CASSLSLAGDGEQYF.

The gene calls are TRBV19 and TRBJ1-6, with unresolved D. Germline V gene data show CDR1 as LNHDA and CDR2 as SQIVND (reference sequence). The CDR3 consists of 16 residues. V lost 6 bases and J lost 0, with 12 bases in between. CDR3 DNA: TGTGCCAGTAGCTTAGACGGGAGCTCCTATAATTCACCCCTCCACTTT. Protein: CASSLDGSSYNSPLHF.

This chain joins TRBV28 and TRBJ1-2; 12 nucleotides agree with TRBD1. CDR3 length: 15 residues. Germline V gene sequence: CDR1 MDHEN, CDR2 SYDVKM. The J segment lost 7 bases and the V segment lost 6 bases, leaving 9 bases of the junction unmatched. CDR3 sequence (DNA): TGTGCCAGCAGCCGCGGGACAGGGGGCTCGCCTGGCTACACCTTC. Its translation is CASSRGTGGSPGYTF.

J is TRBJ2-2 and V is TRBV5-1, with 12 bases identical to TRBD2. J lost 3 bases, V lost 4 bases, and 7 bases had no gene match. Germline values: CDR1 SGHRS, CDR2 YFSETQ. The CDR3 is 17 residues long. The CDR3 DNA reads TGCGCCAGCAGCGAAGGACTAGCGGGGAGACACACCGGGGAGCTGTTTTTT. This gives the protein CASSEGLAGRHTGELFF.

V usage is TRBV3-1 (or the pseudogene TRBV3-2) and J usage is TRBJ2-1, with a tentative D call TRBD1 (5 bases). CDR1 and CDR2 from the germline V gene are LGHDT and YNNKEL (reference sequence). Trimming cost V 1 base and J 4 bases, with 11 bases left between them. CDR3 length: 15 amino acids. CDR3 protein: CASSQVSGAYNEQFF. CDR3 coding DNA: TGTGCCAGCAGCCAAGTCAGTGGGGCGTACAATGAGCAGTTCTTC.

The chain uses TRBV5-1 and TRBJ1-4, with 9 bases lining up with TRBD1. The CDR3 sequence is 16 residues long. Trimming removed 4 bases from V and 6 bases from J; junction bases left unmatched: 10. In germline, CDR1 is SGHRS, CDR2 YFSETQ. The CDR3 region is CASSSRPGQGHEKLFF. The CDR3 DNA is TGCGCCAGCAGCAGCCGACCGGGACAGGGCCATGAAAAACTGTTTTTT. Combining the CDR3 with reference TRBV5-1 and TRBJ1-4 gives the whole variable domain KAGVTQTPRYLIKTRGQQVTLSCSPISGHRSVSWYQQTPGQGLQFLFEYFSETQRNKGNFPGRFSGRQFSNSRSEMNVSTLELGDSALYLCASSSRPGQGHEKLFFGSGTQLSVL.

J is TRBJ2-7 and V is TRBV29-1; weak D call: TRBD1 (5 bases). Germline V lookup: CDR1 SQVTM, CDR2 ANQGSEA. V lost 4 bases and J lost 1, with 14 bases in between. This CDR3 is built from 14 residues. CDR3 nucleotides: TGCAGCGTTGTTAACAGGCCGCAGTCCTACGAGCAGTACTTC. Its protein product is CSVVNRPQSYEQYF.

This chain uses TRBV5-1 with TRBJ2-2; D is ambiguous. Trimming left V 2 bases short and J 2 bases short, with 10 bases between. CDR1 SGHRS and CDR2 YFSETQ come from the germline V gene. The CDR3 loop spans 15 amino acids. The CDR3 loop is CASSFGGQNTGELFF. In DNA form, the CDR3 reads TGCGCCAGCAGCTTCGGCGGCCAAAACACCGGGGAGCTGTTTTTT. Variable domain in full (rest from reference TRBV5-1 and TRBJ2-2): KAGVTQTPRYLIKTRGQQVTLSCSPISGHRSVSWYQQTPGQGLQFLFEYFSETQRNKGNFPGRFSGRQFSNSRSEMNVSTLELGDSALYLCASSFGGQNTGELFFGEGSRLTVL.

The chain joins TRBV20-1 to TRBJ1-2; D unclear. Germline CDR1 reads DFQATT; CDR2 reads SNEGSKA (reference sequence). This CDR3 has 11 residues. V was cut by 5 bases and J by 6 bases, with 10 bases left in between. CDR3 coding DNA: TGCAGTGCTGCCGCCCAGAATGGCTACACCTTC. Encoded protein: CSAAAQNGYTF.

The rearrangement links TRBV12-3 or TRBV12-4 to TRBJ1-2, with 7 bases fitting TRBD1. The V gene end was trimmed by 4 bases and the J gene end by 8 bases; junction bases not matched to a gene: 4. The CDR3 length is 12 residues. The CDR3, as DNA: TGTGCCAGCAGTTCAACAGGGGACGGCTACACCTTC. Amino acids: CASSSTGDGYTF.

The CDR3 sequence: CATLLRRESGDYGYTF. The CDR3 DNA reads TGTGCCACCCTCTTACGGAGGGAGAGTGGTGACTATGGCTACACCTTC. V usage is TRBV7-9 and J usage is TRBJ1-2; D is unresolved. The germline CDR1 and CDR2 sequences are SEHNR and FQNEAQ (reference sequence). V lost 10 bases to trimming and J lost 3 bases, with 24 bases between them. The CDR3 length is 16 residues. Full variable domain (outside the CDR3, taken from reference TRBV7-9 and TRBJ1-2): DTGVSQNPRHKITKRGQNVTFRCDPISEHNRLYWYRQTLGQGPEFLTYFQNEAQLEKSRLLSDRFSAERPKGSFSTLEIQRTEQGDSAMYLCATLLRRESGDYGYTFGSGTRLTVV.

The V and J genes are TRBV28 and TRBJ2-7, with D tentatively TRBD1 (5 bases). Germline assignment: CDR1 MDHEN and CDR2 SYDVKM. The CDR3 length is 13 residues. With 4 bases removed from V and 4 bases from J, the gap between germline ends came to 11 bases. Here the CDR3 reads CASSYRPGYEQYF. DNA of the CDR3: TGTGCCAGCAGTTACAGGCCAGGGTACGAGCAGTACTTC.

The chain has TRBV20-1 and TRBJ1-1, with TRBD1 matching 8 bases. The CDR3 consists of 13 residues. Germline V lookup: CDR1 DFQATT, CDR2 SNEGSKA (reference sequence). V dropped 3 bases and J dropped 4; count of bases not matched to a gene: 4. The CDR3 loop reads CSASRTGSTEAFF. The CDR3 bases are TGCAGTGCTAGTAGGACAGGGTCCACTGAAGCTTTCTTT.

CDR3 protein: CASSTMGQKGNTIYF. The CDR3, as DNA: TGTGCCAGCAGCACGATGGGACAGAAGGGAAACACCATATATTTT. The chain couples TRBV9 to TRBJ1-3; TRBD1 matches 7 bases. Germline loops: CDR1 SGDLS, CDR2 YYNGEE. After removal of 4 bases from V and 4 bases from J, the junction contained 8 bases not matched to a gene. The CDR3 sequence is 15 residues long.

Ten or more counts support this clone. The sample carries other DNA sequences with the same CDR3. The rearrangement links TRBV6-6 to TRBJ2-7, with a weak D call TRBD1 (5 bases). The CDR3 length is 13 residues. Germline V lookup: CDR1 MNHNY, CDR2 SVGAGI (reference sequence). Trimming removed 0 bases from V and 4 bases from J, with 7 bases in between. The CDR3 nucleotides read TGTGCCAGCAGTTACTCGGCAGGGTACGAGCAGTACTTC. Encoded protein: CASSYSAGYEQYF.

CDR3: CATTGALNEKLFF. DNA of the CDR3: TGTGCCACCACAGGGGCTTTGAATGAAAAACTGTTTTTT. This chain links TRBV10-3 with TRBJ1-4, with TRBD1 matching over 7 bases. The CDR3 is 13 amino acids. The germline V gene encodes CDR1 ENHRY and CDR2 SYGVKD. V trimming: 10 bases; J trimming: 5 bases; junction bases outside the gene matches: 7.

The V and J genes are TRBV7-2 and TRBJ2-6; D may be TRBD1 (6 bases). Germline V gene sequence: CDR1 SGHTA, CDR2 FQGNSA. V was pared by 6 bases and J by 0 bases, with 9 bases between. There are 15 residues in the CDR3. CDR3 sequence reads: CASRRQVSGANVLTF. The CDR3 DNA reads TGTGCCAGCAGACGACAGGTCTCTGGGGCCAACGTCCTGACTTTC. Together with reference TRBV7-2 and TRBJ2-6, the CDR3 gives the full variable domain: GAGVSQSPSNKVTEKGKDVELRCDPISGHTALYWYRQSLGQGLEFLIYFQGNSAPDKSGLPSDRFSAERTGGSVSTLTIQRTQQEDSAVYLCASRRQVSGANVLTFGAGSRLTVL.

There are a few counts of this clone. V is TRBV18 and J is TRBJ2-7, with 7 bases aligning to TRBD1. Losses at the gene ends were 6 bases for V and 4 bases for J; bases not matched to a gene: 9. This CDR3 has 14 amino acids. In germline, CDR1 is KGHSH, CDR2 LQKENI. DNA for the CDR3: TGTGCCAGCTCCCCCGGGACAGTAAATTACGAGCAGTACTTC. Amino acids: CASSPGTVNYEQYF.

In this sample, this clone turned up once. V gene TRBV27 combines with J gene TRBJ2-2, with a weak D call TRBD2 (5 bases). The CDR3 runs to 15 residues. V was clipped by 6 bases and J by 6 bases, with 17 bases between them. From germline, CDR1 is MNHEY and CDR2 SMNVEV (reference sequence). The CDR3 coding sequence is TGTGCCAGCAGCCCCTCCCAGAGGGTCGCCGGGGAGCTGTTTTTT. It codes for CASSPSQRVAGELFF.

The chain has TRBV14 and TRBJ2-5, with a weak D call TRBD2 (7 bases). V was cut by 0 bases and J by 1 base, with 15 bases left in between. Per germline, CDR1 SGHDN and CDR2 FVKESK. CDR3 length equals 17 residues. Here the CDR3 DNA reads TGTGCCAGCAGCCAAGATCGGGCGGGGGCCCGCCAAGAGACCCAGTACTTC. This translates into CASSQDRAGARQETQYF.

The chain recombines TRBV24-1 with TRBJ1-2; a possible D gene is TRBD1 (5 bases). The V gene lost 5 bases and the J gene lost 0 bases, with 6 bases spanning the gap. CDR3 length: 13 residues. The V gene's germline CDR1 is KGHDR and CDR2 SFDVKD. The CDR3 reads CATSATANYGYTF. DNA for the CDR3: TGTGCCACCAGTGCGACAGCTAACTATGGCTACACCTTC.

The chain links TRBV3-1 (or the pseudogene TRBV3-2) to TRBJ2-3; 10 bases are a match to TRBD2. With V trimmed by 7 bases and J by 2 bases, 6 bases remained unmatched. CDR3 length: 15 amino acids. Germline CDR1 LGHDT, CDR2 YNNKEL (reference sequence). CDR3 DNA: TGTGCCAGCAACCCTAGCGGGAGCCACACAGATACGCAGTATTTT. Protein: CASNPSGSHTDTQYF.

V and J are TRBV11-2 and TRBJ2-2, with a possible D match to TRBD2 (5 bases). Trimming cost V 3 bases and J 6 bases, with 11 bases left between them. Per the germline V gene, CDR1 is SGHAT and CDR2 is FQNNGV. The CDR3 sequence is 14 residues long. This CDR3 reads CASSLELVAGELFF. CDR3 coding DNA: TGTGCCAGCAGCTTGGAACTAGTAGCCGGGGAGCTGTTTTTT. The full variable domain, with the rest looked up from reference TRBV11-2 and TRBJ2-2, is EAGVAQSPRYKIIEKRQSVAFWCNPISGHATLYWYQQILGQGPKLLIQFQNNGVVDDSQLPKDRFSAERLKGVDSTLKIQPAKLEDSAVYLCASSLELVAGELFFGEGSRLTVL.

The chain uses TRBV19 and TRBJ2-3; 8 nucleotides agree with TRBD1. The germline V gene encodes CDR1 LNHDA and CDR2 SQIVND (reference sequence). The CDR3 loop spans 15 amino acids. The J segment lost 0 bases and the V segment lost 6 bases, leaving 5 bases of the junction unmatched. The CDR3 DNA reads TGTGCCAGTAGGCAGGGGGCGACGAGCACAGATACGCAGTATTTT. This codes for CASRQGATSTDTQYF.

This clone appeared once. The rearrangement joins TRBV7-9 to TRBJ1-2; TRBD1 agrees at 8 bases. The CDR3 is 15 amino acids. Germline values: CDR1 SEHNR, CDR2 FQNEAQ (reference sequence). V shed 5 bases and J 3 bases; nucleotides not matched to a gene: 8. CDR3 loop: CASSRSRQGYYGYTF. The CDR3 DNA sequence: TGTGCCAGCAGCCGAAGCCGACAGGGGTACTATGGCTACACCTTC.

As to this clone: The junction shows a germline mismatch at one end, possibly a read error. The V and J genes are TRBV5-6 and TRBJ1-2, with D possibly TRBD1 on 5 matching bases. The CDR3 runs to 14 residues. The V gene's germline CDR1 is SGHDT and CDR2 YYEEEE. For the CDR3, the DNA is TGTGCCAGCAGCTTGTGGGTCGGGCCAGGGCATTCCGGCTTC. This translates into CASSLWVGPGHSGF.

This chain joins TRBV13 and TRBJ1-5; D is possibly TRBD1 (5 bases). CDR1 is PRHDT, CDR2 FYEKMQ, per germline (reference sequence). The CDR3 is made up of 16 amino acids. V dropped 2 bases and J dropped 5 bases, with 16 bases sitting between them. In DNA form, the CDR3 reads TGTGCCAGCAGCTTAAGAAAGGGACTAAGAGATCAGCCCCAGCATTTT. This sequence encodes CASSLRKGLRDQPQHF.